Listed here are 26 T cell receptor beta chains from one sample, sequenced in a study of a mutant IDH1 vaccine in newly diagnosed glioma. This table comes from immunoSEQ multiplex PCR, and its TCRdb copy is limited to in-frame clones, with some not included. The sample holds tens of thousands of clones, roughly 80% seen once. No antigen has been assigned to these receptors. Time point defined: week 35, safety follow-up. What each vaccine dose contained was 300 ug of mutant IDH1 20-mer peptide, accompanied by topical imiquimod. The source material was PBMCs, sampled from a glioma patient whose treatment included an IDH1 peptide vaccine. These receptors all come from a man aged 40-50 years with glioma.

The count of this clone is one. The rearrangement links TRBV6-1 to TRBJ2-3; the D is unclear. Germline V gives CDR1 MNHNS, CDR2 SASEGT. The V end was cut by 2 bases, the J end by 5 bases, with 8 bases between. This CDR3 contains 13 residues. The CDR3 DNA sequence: TGTGCCAGCAGTGAATCTCTGGGAGATACGCAGTATTTT. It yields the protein CASSESLGDTQYF.

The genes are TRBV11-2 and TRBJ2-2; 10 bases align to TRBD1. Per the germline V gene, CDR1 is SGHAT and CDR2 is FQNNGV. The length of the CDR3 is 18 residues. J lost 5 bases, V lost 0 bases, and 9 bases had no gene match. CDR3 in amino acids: CASSLDGTGASRTGELFF. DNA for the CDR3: TGTGCCAGCAGCTTAGATGGGACAGGGGCTTCTCGGACCGGGGAGCTGTTTTTT.

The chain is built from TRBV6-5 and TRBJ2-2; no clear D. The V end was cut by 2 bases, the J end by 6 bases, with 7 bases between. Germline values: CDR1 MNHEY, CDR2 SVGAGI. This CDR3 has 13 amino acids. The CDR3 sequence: CASSYRVPGELFF. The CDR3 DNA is TGTGCCAGCAGTTACCGGGTTCCCGGGGAGCTGTTTTTT.

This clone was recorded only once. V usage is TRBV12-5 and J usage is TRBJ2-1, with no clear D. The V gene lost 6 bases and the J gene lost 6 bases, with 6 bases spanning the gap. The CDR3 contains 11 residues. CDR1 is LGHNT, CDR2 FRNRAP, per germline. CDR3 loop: CASGFSNEQFF. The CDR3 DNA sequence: TGTGCTAGTGGCTTCTCCAATGAGCAGTTCTTC.

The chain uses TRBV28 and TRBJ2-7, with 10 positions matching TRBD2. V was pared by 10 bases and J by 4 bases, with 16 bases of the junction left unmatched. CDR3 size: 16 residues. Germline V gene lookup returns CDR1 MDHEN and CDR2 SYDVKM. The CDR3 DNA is TGTGCCACCGAGGTGCAGAGCGGGAGGGTGGGATACGAGCAGTACTTC. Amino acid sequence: CATEVQSGRVGYEQYF.

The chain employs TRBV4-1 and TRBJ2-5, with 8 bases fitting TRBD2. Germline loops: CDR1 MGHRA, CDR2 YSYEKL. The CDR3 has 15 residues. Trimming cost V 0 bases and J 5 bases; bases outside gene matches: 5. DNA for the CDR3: TGCGCCAGCAGCCAAGATGGGAGCGGGAGTGAGACCCAGTACTTC. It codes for CASSQDGSGSETQYF.

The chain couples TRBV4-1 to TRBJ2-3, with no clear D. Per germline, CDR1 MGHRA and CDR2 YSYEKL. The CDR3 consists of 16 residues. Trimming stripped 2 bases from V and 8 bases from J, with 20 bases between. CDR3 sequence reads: CASSQRLIEFLGTQYF. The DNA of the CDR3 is TGCGCCAGCAGCCAACGTCTTATAGAGTTTTTGGGTACGCAGTATTTT.

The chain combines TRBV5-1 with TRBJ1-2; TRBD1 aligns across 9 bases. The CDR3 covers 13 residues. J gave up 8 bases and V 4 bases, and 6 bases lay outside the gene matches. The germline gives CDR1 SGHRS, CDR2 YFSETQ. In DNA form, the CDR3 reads TGCGCCAGCAGCGGAGGACAGGGGCAAGGCTACACCTTC. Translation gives CASSGGQGQGYTF.

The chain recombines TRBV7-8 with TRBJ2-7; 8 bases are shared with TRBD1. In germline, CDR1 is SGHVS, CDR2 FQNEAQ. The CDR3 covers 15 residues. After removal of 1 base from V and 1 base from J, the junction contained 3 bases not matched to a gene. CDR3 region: CASSLEGTGSYEQYF. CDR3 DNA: TGTGCCAGCAGCTTAGAGGGGACAGGATCCTACGAGCAGTACTTC. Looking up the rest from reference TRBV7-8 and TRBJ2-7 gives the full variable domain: GAGVSQSPRYKVAKRGQDVALRCDPISGHVSLFWYQQALGQGPEFLTYFQNEAQLDKSGLPSDRFFAERPEGSVSTLKIQRTQQEDSAVYLCASSLEGTGSYEQYFGPGTRLTVT.

CDR3 nucleotide sequence: TGTGCCAGCAGCCAACAGCTGCGAGCTTTCTTT. This translates into CASSQQLRAFF. The chain recombines TRBV16 with TRBJ1-1; D is unresolved. This CDR3 has 11 amino acids. V was cut by 2 bases and J by 10 bases, with 8 bases left in between. Germline V gene data show CDR1 as KGHSY and CDR2 as FQNENV.

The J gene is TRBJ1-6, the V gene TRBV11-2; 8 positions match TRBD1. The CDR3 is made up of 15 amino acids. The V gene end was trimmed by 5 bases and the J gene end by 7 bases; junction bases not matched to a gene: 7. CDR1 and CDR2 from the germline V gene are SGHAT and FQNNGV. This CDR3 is CASSPRQGSNSPLHF. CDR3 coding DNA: TGTGCCAGCAGCCCCCGACAGGGGTCGAATTCACCCCTCCACTTT.

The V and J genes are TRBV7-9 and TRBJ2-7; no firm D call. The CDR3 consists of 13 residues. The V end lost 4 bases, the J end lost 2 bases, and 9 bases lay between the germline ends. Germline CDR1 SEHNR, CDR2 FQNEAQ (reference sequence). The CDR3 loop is CASSSSGPYEQYF. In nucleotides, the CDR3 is TGTGCCAGCAGCTCCTCCGGGCCCTACGAGCAGTACTTC.

The CDR3, as DNA: TGTGCCAGCAGCCAAGATCCCAACAGGGACCAAGAGACCCAGTACTTC. It is translated as CASSQDPNRDQETQYF. The chain carries TRBV4-2 and TRBJ2-5, with D perhaps matching TRBD1 (6 bases). From germline, CDR1 is LGHNA and CDR2 YNFKEQ. This CDR3 contains 16 residues. The V end lost 0 bases, the J end lost 0 bases, and 11 bases lay between the germline ends.

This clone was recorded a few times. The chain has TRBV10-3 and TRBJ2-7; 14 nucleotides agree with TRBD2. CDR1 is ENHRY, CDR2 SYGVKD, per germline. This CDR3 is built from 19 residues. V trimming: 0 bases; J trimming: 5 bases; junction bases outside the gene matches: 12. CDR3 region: CAISESGMGLAGAVHEQYF. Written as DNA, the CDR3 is TGTGCCATCAGTGAGTCAGGGATGGGACTAGCGGGAGCGGTTCACGAGCAGTACTTC.

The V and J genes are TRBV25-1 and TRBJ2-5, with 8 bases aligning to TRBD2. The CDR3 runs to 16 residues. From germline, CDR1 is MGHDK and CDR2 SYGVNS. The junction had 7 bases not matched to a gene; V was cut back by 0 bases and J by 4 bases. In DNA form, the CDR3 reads TGTGCCAGCAGTGAATATCCCTCCACTAGCGGAGAGACCCAGTACTTC. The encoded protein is CASSEYPSTSGETQYF.

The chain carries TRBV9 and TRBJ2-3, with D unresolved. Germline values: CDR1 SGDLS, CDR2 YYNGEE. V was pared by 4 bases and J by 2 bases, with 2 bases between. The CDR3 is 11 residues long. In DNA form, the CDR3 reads TGTGCCAGCAGCTTCACAGATACGCAGTATTTT. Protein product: CASSFTDTQYF.

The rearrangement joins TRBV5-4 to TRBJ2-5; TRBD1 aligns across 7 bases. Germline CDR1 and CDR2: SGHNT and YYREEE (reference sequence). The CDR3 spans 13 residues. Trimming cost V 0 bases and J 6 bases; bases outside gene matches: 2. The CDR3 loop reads CASSLDRGQTQYF. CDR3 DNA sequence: TGTGCCAGCAGCTTGGACAGGGGCCAGACCCAGTACTTC.

The CDR3 DNA follows: TGCGCCAGCAGCTTGGCAGGGTCAGATTCTGGGCCCCTCCACTTT. This gives the protein CASSLAGSDSGPLHF. The chain recombines TRBV5-1 with TRBJ1-6; D may be TRBD1 (5 bases). Per the germline V gene, CDR1 is SGHRS and CDR2 is YFSETQ. V was shortened by 0 bases and J by 13 bases, with 17 bases between the two germline ends. The CDR3 length is 15 residues.

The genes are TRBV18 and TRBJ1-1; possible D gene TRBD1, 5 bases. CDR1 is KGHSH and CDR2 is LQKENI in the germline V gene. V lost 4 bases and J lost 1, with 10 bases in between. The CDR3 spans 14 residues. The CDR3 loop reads CASSLQEGNTEAFF. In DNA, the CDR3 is TGTGCCAGCTCACTACAGGAAGGGAACACTGAAGCTTTCTTT.

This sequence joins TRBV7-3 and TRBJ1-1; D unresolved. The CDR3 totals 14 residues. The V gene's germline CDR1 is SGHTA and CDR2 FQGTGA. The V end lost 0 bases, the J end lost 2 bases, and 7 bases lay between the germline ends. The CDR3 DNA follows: TGTGCCAGCAGCTTAACAGCAACCAACACTGAAGCTTTCTTT. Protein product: CASSLTATNTEAFF.

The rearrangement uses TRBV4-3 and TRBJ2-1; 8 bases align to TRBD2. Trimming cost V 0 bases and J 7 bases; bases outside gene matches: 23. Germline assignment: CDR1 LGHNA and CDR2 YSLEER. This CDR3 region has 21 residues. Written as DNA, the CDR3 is TGCGCCAGCAGCCAAGATCCTAGCGGGCGGTTTTCCGGGGGCGGTAAAAATGAGCAGTTCTTC. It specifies CASSQDPSGRFSGGGKNEQFF.

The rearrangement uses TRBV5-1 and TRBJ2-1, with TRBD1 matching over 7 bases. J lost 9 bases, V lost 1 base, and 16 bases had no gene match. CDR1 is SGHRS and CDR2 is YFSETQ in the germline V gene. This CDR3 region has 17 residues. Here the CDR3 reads CASSLIGGRAGRAEQFF. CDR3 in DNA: TGCGCCAGCAGCTTGATAGGGGGCCGGGCGGGCCGGGCTGAGCAGTTCTTC.

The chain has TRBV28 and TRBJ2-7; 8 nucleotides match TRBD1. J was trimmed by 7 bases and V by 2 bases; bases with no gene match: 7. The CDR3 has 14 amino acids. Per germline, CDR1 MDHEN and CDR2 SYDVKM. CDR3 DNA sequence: TGTGCCAGCAGTTTAGACAGGGGTTGGCAGGAGCAGTACTTC. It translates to CASSLDRGWQEQYF.

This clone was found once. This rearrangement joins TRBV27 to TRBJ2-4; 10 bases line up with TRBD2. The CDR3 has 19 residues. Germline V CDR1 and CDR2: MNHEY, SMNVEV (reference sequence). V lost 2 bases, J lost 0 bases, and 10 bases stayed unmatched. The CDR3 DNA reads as TGTGCCAGCAGTTTAAGGGCCCCTAGCGGGGGACTAGCCAAAAACATTCAGTACTTC. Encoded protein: CASSLRAPSGGLAKNIQYF.

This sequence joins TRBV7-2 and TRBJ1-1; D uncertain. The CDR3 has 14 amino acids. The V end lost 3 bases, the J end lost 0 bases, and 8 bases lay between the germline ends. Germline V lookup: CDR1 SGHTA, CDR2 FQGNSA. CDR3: CASSFSDMNTEAFF. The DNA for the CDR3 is TGTGCCAGCAGCTTTTCAGATATGAACACTGAAGCTTTCTTT.

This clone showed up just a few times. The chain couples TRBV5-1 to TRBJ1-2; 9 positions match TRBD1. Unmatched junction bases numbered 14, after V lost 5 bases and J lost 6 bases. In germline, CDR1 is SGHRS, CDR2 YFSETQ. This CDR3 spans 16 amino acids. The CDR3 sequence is CASRHRDRAPLDGYTF. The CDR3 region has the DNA TGCGCCAGCAGACACCGGGACAGGGCGCCCCTTGATGGCTACACCTTC.